This T cell receptor beta chain was identified during a study of blood T cell repertoires in COVID-19. This table comes from immunoSEQ multiplex PCR, and its TCRdb copy is limited to in-frame clones, with some not included. The profile shows 35,000 to 55,000 clones, nearly 70% of them singletons. CDR3 length equals 16 residues. Losses at the gene ends were 3 bases for V and 5 bases for J; bases not matched to a gene: 13. CDR1 and CDR2 from the germline V gene are LNHDA and SQIVND (reference sequence). What was sequenced was peripheral blood. The genes are TRBV19 and TRBJ2-7; 7 positions agree with TRBD1. This TCR came from a man older than 75 with acute or convalescent COVID-19. The CDR3 DNA follows: TGTGCCAGTAGTATGAGTCCGACAGGGTCGACCGACGAGCAGTACTTC. It encodes CASSMSPTGSTDEQYF.